These 14 T cell receptor beta chains were sequenced from one sample in a study of blood T cell repertoires in COVID-19. Using immunoSEQ multiplex PCR, the repertoire was profiled, and TCRdb retains in-frame clones only, with some absent. Here the sample spans more than 35,000 clones, around 89% being singletons. The specimen was peripheral blood. The source is a human donor in a cohort sampled during active COVID-19.

The chain uses TRBV6-5 and TRBJ2-2; 13 bases match TRBD2. The CDR3 extends over 15 amino acids. Germline V lookup: CDR1 MNHEY, CDR2 SVGAGI. J lost 6 bases, V lost 5 bases, and 3 bases had no gene match. CDR3 amino acids: CASSKGLAGSGELFF. In DNA form, the CDR3 reads TGTGCCAGCAGTAAGGGACTAGCGGGATCCGGGGAGCTGTTTTTT.

The chain couples TRBV7-9 to TRBJ1-1; D gene ambiguous. CDR1 is SEHNR and CDR2 is FQNEAQ in the germline V gene (reference sequence). The CDR3 runs 14 residues. The ends were cut back, 0 bases at V and 9 bases at J, with 14 bases in the middle. CDR3 in DNA: TGTGCCAGCAGCTTAGCGCTTGGAGGTTCTAAAGCTTTCTTT. Encoded protein: CASSLALGGSKAFF.

This sequence joins TRBV5-4 and TRBJ2-7, with 13 bases aligning to TRBD2. J gave up 3 bases and V 5 bases, and 8 bases lay outside the gene matches. The CDR3 totals 16 residues. Per the germline V gene, CDR1 is SGHNT and CDR2 is YYREEE (reference sequence). This CDR3 is CASSTSGRAGIYEQYF. The CDR3 DNA reads TGTGCCAGCAGTACTAGCGGGAGGGCCGGGATCTACGAGCAGTACTTC.

The chain has TRBV5-4 and TRBJ1-2, with 9 bases that match TRBD1. Germline V gives CDR1 SGHNT, CDR2 YYREEE (reference sequence). This CDR3 is 14 amino acids long. J lost 2 bases, V lost 5 bases, and 4 bases had no gene match. The CDR3 is CASSWTGENYGYTF. The CDR3 DNA reads as TGTGCCAGCAGTTGGACAGGGGAAAACTATGGCTACACCTTC.

The genes are TRBV19 and TRBJ1-4; 7 nucleotides match TRBD1. This CDR3 is built from 15 residues. The trim removed 5 bases at V and 7 bases at J, leaving 10 bases unmatched. Germline V gives CDR1 LNHDA, CDR2 SQIVND (reference sequence). This CDR3 is CASSSRTGGGEKLFF. CDR3 DNA sequence: TGTGCCAGTAGTTCCCGGACAGGCGGCGGTGAAAAACTGTTTTTT.

This chain joins TRBV27 and TRBJ1-4; 7 bases are a match to TRBD1. The V gene's germline CDR1 is MNHEY and CDR2 SMNVEV (reference sequence). The CDR3 has 14 residues. J was trimmed by 9 bases and V by 11 bases; bases with no gene match: 15. Written as DNA, the CDR3 is TGTGCCTCAAAGCCCATGACAGGGTACAAAAAACTGTTTTTT. Translation gives CASKPMTGYKKLFF.

The rearrangement links TRBV5-4 to TRBJ2-3; 9 positions agree with TRBD1. Trimming cost V 4 bases and J 6 bases; bases outside gene matches: 9. This CDR3 is built from 15 residues. Germline V lookup: CDR1 SGHNT, CDR2 YYREEE (reference sequence). The CDR3 sequence: CASSGPGQGGDTQYF. In DNA form, the CDR3 reads TGTGCCAGCAGCGGTCCGGGACAGGGCGGGGATACGCAGTATTTT.

The chain employs TRBV5-1 and TRBJ1-2, with D hard to call. Germline V gene lookup returns CDR1 SGHRS and CDR2 YFSETQ. The CDR3 extends over 13 amino acids. Deletions cut 0 bases from V and 8 bases from J, with 11 bases between. CDR3 protein: CASSLEASGGYTF. In DNA, the CDR3 is TGCGCCAGCAGCTTGGAAGCTTCCGGGGGCTACACCTTC.

This rearrangement joins TRBV7-2 to TRBJ1-2, with TRBD1 matching over 7 bases. Germline lookup yields CDR1 SGHTA and CDR2 FQGNSA. V dropped 5 bases and J dropped 5; count of bases not matched to a gene: 5. CDR3 length equals 13 residues. The CDR3 nucleotides are TGTGCCAGCAGCATAGGACAGGCTTATGGCTACACCTTC. Translated, it gives CASSIGQAYGYTF.

The rearrangement joins TRBV25-1 to TRBJ1-2, with a possible D match to TRBD1 (6 bases). V was trimmed by 6 bases and J by 0 bases, leaving 11 bases between them. The CDR3 is made up of 14 amino acids. In germline, CDR1 is MGHDK, CDR2 SYGVNS. CDR3 coding DNA: TGTGCCAGCAGCCATAGGGGGTCTAACTATGGCTACACCTTC. Encoded protein: CASSHRGSNYGYTF.

The V gene is TRBV5-1, the J gene TRBJ1-1; TRBD1 matches 9 bases. In germline, CDR1 is SGHRS, CDR2 YFSETQ. This CDR3 has 14 amino acids. With 7 bases clipped from V and 5 bases from J, the junction kept 9 bases outside the gene matches. CDR3 sequence: CASGRDREGTEAFF. Here the CDR3 DNA reads TGCGCCAGCGGACGGGACAGGGAGGGGACTGAAGCTTTCTTT.

This clone was observed a handful of times. The chain carries TRBV2 and TRBJ2-7; 16 bases align to TRBD2. V gave up 8 bases and J gave up 0 bases; unmatched junction bases: 13. The length of the CDR3 is 19 residues. Germline loops: CDR1 SNHLY, CDR2 FYNNEI. The CDR3 here is CASLLLGTSGGVSSYEQYF. CDR3 DNA: TGTGCCAGCCTACTGCTAGGGACTAGCGGGGGGGTGAGCTCCTACGAGCAGTACTTC.

V is TRBV19 and J is TRBJ1-5, with no clear D. The CDR3 is made up of 14 amino acids. V dropped 11 bases and J dropped 3 bases, with 17 bases sitting between them. Germline lookup yields CDR1 LNHDA and CDR2 SQIVND (reference sequence). The CDR3 sequence is CAVGDWGNNQPQHF. The CDR3 DNA sequence: TGTGCCGTGGGAGACTGGGGAAACAATCAGCCCCAGCATTTT. Full variable domain (missing parts from reference TRBV19 and TRBJ1-5): DGGITQSPKYLFRKEGQNVTLSCEQNLNHDAMYWYRQDPGQGLRLIYYSQIVNDFQKGDIAEGYSVSREKKESFPLTVTSAQKNPTAFYLCAVGDWGNNQPQHFGDGTRLSIL.

To note about this clone: Other nucleotide sequences from this sample produce the same CDR3. The chain carries TRBV2 and TRBJ2-2; a weak D match, TRBD1 (6 bases). The CDR3 consists of 13 residues. The V gene's germline CDR1 is SNHLY and CDR2 FYNNEI. Trimming took off 3 bases at V and 4 bases at J, with 6 bases between the two ends. Here the CDR3 reads CASSDRGTGELFF. The CDR3 DNA sequence: TGTGCCAGCAGTGACAGGGGCACCGGGGAGCTGTTTTTT.